One and the same sample provided the 7 T cell receptor beta chains below, sequenced in a study of T cells after yellow fever vaccination. TCRdb re-called the 5' RACE reads with MiXCR, one entry per CDR3 protein. The data show some 120,000 distinct CDR3 sequences, under 8% seen once. The sample here was CD4+ T cells sorted from PBMCs, taken 10 days after the first yellow fever vaccination. Receptors were obtained from a man aged 18 to 30 who received the YFV17D yellow fever vaccine.

With respect to this clonotype: This may come from a read error, since a much larger clone is one base off. The CDR3 does not end in the conserved phenylalanine or tryptophan, so this is likely a read error. The chain recombines TRBV3-1 with TRBJ2-1; 9 nucleotides agree with TRBD2. The CDR3 has 16 residues. CDR1 is LGHDT, CDR2 YNNKEL, per germline (reference sequence). Trimming took 5 bases from V and 5 from J; bases not matched to a gene: 10. The CDR3, as DNA: TGTGCCAGCAGCTTTCCCGAGCGGGGGGACGACAATGAGCAGTTCTTA. Residues: CASSFPERGDDNEQFL.

This clonotype was seen ten or more times. The chain employs TRBV6-1 and TRBJ2-2, with D perhaps matching TRBD2 (8 bases). Trimming stripped 6 bases from V and 7 bases from J, with 18 bases between. Germline CDR1 and CDR2: MNHNS and SASEGT. The CDR3 length is 15 residues. This CDR3 reads CASSREGATGGELFF. CDR3 bases: TGTGCCAGCAGCCGGGAGGGGGCCACGGGCGGGGAGCTGTTTTTT.

This clonotype was recorded a few times. CDR3 sequence reads: CASSLSAGEETQYF. The CDR3 nucleotides read TGCGCCAGCAGCTTGTCGGCAGGGGAAGAGACCCAGTACTTC. The chain is built from TRBV5-1 and TRBJ2-5; maybe TRBD1 (6 bases). V gave up 1 base and J gave up 3 bases, with 10 bases separating them. Germline-derived CDR1 and CDR2 are SGHRS and YFSETQ. There are 14 residues in the CDR3.

This clonotype was counted ten times or more. V and J are TRBV27 and TRBJ2-1; weak D call: TRBD2 (5 bases). V was pared by 9 bases and J by 0 bases, with 15 bases between. Germline V gives CDR1 MNHEY, CDR2 SMNVEV (reference sequence). The CDR3 is made up of 15 amino acids. DNA for the CDR3: TGTGCCAGTGGGGTCCTGGGGAGCTCCTACAATGAGCAGTTCTTC. It is translated as CASGVLGSSYNEQFF.

This clonotype appeared many times. This chain joins TRBV4-1 and TRBJ2-2; D remains ambiguous. In germline, CDR1 is MGHRA, CDR2 YSYEKL. CDR3 length: 16 residues. V was cut by 0 bases and J by 7 bases, with 15 bases left in between. As DNA, the CDR3 is TGCGCCAGCAGCCAAGATTGGGGTATCCCGGGCGGGGAGCTGTTTTTT. Residues: CASSQDWGIPGGELFF.

A word on this clonotype: With a much larger clone just one base away, this may be a read error. The chain links TRBV12-3 or TRBV12-4 to TRBJ1-3; D remains unclear. Trimming left V 5 bases short and J 6 bases short, with 11 bases between. The CDR3 length is 13 residues. The CDR3 nucleotides read TGTGCCAGCAGTCGGTACCTCCAAAACACCATATATTTT. It specifies CASSRYLQNTIYF.

This clonotype was seen at least ten times. The chain has TRBV20-1 and TRBJ1-1; a possible D gene is TRBD1 (5 bases). Germline values: CDR1 DFQATT, CDR2 SNEGSKA (reference sequence). V lost 3 bases and J lost 4, with 15 bases in between. This CDR3 region has 14 residues. CDR3 nucleotides: TGCAGTGCTAGCCCCGGGATCGGGGGCACTGAAGCTTTCTTT. It specifies CSASPGIGGTEAFF.